This entry lists 21 T cell receptor beta chains sequenced from one sample in a study of blood T cells in healthy people across ages. Combining a sample-barcoded 5' primer with a J-beta primer mix, a second PCR ran for roughly 7 to 12 cycles. MiXCR, applied by TCRdb to the 5' RACE reads, yields one record per CDR3 protein. The table includes about 1.6 million distinct CDR3 sequences, 34% detected once. Sequencing was carried out using blood. These receptors all come from a woman in her twenties or thirties in good health.

This clonotype has more than one count but fewer than ten. The V gene is TRBV7-6, the J gene TRBJ1-2, with D possibly TRBD1 on 5 matching bases. The germline CDR1 and CDR2 sequences are SGHVS and FNYEAQ. This CDR3 has 13 amino acids. The germline V and J ends were trimmed by 2 bases and 6 bases, with 10 bases remaining between them. CDR3 nucleotides: TGTGCCAGCAGCTTATGGGGGGGTGATGGCTACACCTTC. Translation: CASSLWGGDGYTF.

The genes are TRBV27 and TRBJ2-5; 7 nucleotides align to TRBD2. The CDR3 has 11 residues. Germline CDR1 and CDR2: MNHEY and SMNVEV (reference sequence). V shed 10 bases and J 2 bases; nucleotides not matched to a gene: 1. CDR3 sequence reads: CAIGRQETQYF. CDR3 bases: TGTGCCATCGGGAGGCAAGAGACCCAGTACTTC.

The V call is TRBV12-3 or TRBV12-4, the J call TRBJ1-1, with D unclear. V lost 1 base to trimming and J lost 5 bases, with 11 bases between them. The CDR3 sequence is 14 residues long. CDR3 DNA: TGTGCCAGCAGTTTAGTACTGAGCATGACTGAAGCTTTCTTT. It specifies CASSLVLSMTEAFF.

This clonotype was recorded only once. A much larger clone lies a single base off, so this may be a read error. The CDR3 region is CASSYSSHGSEQYF. The CDR3 DNA is TGTGCCAGCAGTTACTCCTCCCACGGGAGTGAGCAGTACTTC. The J gene is TRBJ2-5, the V gene TRBV6-2 or TRBV6-3; possible D gene TRBD2, 6 bases. Per germline, CDR1 MNHEY and CDR2 SVGEGT. CDR3 length: 14 residues. V shed 0 bases and J shed 11 bases, with 16 bases lying between them.

The table lists this clonotype with many counts. The J gene is TRBJ2-1, the V gene TRBV6-2 or TRBV6-3; D unresolved. The CDR3 is made up of 11 amino acids. Trimming removed 0 bases at V and 9 bases at J, with 3 bases between. Germline lookup yields CDR1 MNHEY and CDR2 SVGEGT. The CDR3 sequence is CASSYSFEQFF. The DNA for the CDR3 is TGTGCCAGCAGTTACTCGTTTGAGCAGTTCTTC.

This clonotype has more than one count but fewer than ten. The genes are TRBV20-1 and TRBJ2-7, with 9 bases matching TRBD1. Germline V CDR1 and CDR2: DFQATT, SNEGSKA (reference sequence). V was pared by 1 base and J by 7 bases, with 8 bases of the junction left unmatched. This CDR3 has 14 amino acids. This CDR3 is CSARGGTGILEQYF. The CDR3 DNA reads TGCAGTGCTAGAGGGGGGACAGGGATACTAGAGCAGTACTTC.

This clonotype was observed a few times. The chain links TRBV5-1 to TRBJ2-5; 8 bases align to TRBD2. CDR1 and CDR2 (germline): SGHRS, YFSETQ. Unmatched junction bases numbered 7, after V lost 2 bases and J lost 4 bases. The CDR3 spans 15 residues. The CDR3, as DNA: TGCGCCAGCAGCTTTCGAGGGACTAGGGGAGAGACCCAGTACTTC. This sequence encodes CASSFRGTRGETQYF.

V is TRBV5-4 and J is TRBJ2-5, with D unclear. Germline V lookup: CDR1 SGHNT, CDR2 YYREEE (reference sequence). The V end lost 0 bases, the J end lost 5 bases, and 11 bases lay between the germline ends. This CDR3 is 14 amino acids long. In nucleotides, the CDR3 is TGTGCCAGCAGCTTGGGTCCCCTCGGGGAGACCCAGTACTTC. Translated, it gives CASSLGPLGETQYF.

The chain couples TRBV20-1 to TRBJ2-7, with D possibly matching TRBD2 (6 bases). The CDR3 runs 11 residues. V lost 6 bases and J 5 bases, leaving 11 bases between the germline ends. From germline, CDR1 is DFQATT and CDR2 SNEGSKA (reference sequence). Written as DNA, the CDR3 is TGCAGTGCAAGACTAGTCAACGAGCAGTACTTC. Protein: CSARLVNEQYF.

V is TRBV7-9 and J is TRBJ2-5; 8 bases line up with TRBD1. The CDR3 covers 15 residues. Trimming took 5 bases from V and 5 from J; bases not matched to a gene: 10. Germline V gene lookup returns CDR1 SEHNR and CDR2 FQNEAQ (reference sequence). The CDR3 DNA sequence: TGTGCCAGCAGCATGGGACAGGTCTTCGAGGAGACCCAGTACTTC. This encodes CASSMGQVFEETQYF.

The chain recombines TRBV30 with TRBJ2-3; 16 bases map to TRBD2. CDR3 size: 18 residues. V shed 1 base, J shed 4 bases, and the junction held 8 bases outside the gene matches. Per the germline V gene, CDR1 is GTSNPN and CDR2 is SVGIG (reference sequence). The CDR3 protein is CAWSGISGLAGGPDTQYF. The CDR3 bases are TGTGCCTGGAGTGGAATCTCGGGACTAGCGGGAGGGCCAGATACGCAGTATTTT. Full variable domain (outside the CDR3, taken from reference TRBV30 and TRBJ2-3): SQTIHQWPATLVQPVGSPLSLECTVEGTSNPNLYWYRQAAGRGLQLLFYSVGIGQISSEVPQNLSASRPQDRQFILSSKKLLLSDSGFYLCAWSGISGLAGGPDTQYFGPGTRLTVL.

The rearrangement links TRBV7-2 to TRBJ1-5; D may be TRBD1 (6 bases). Germline CDR1 is SGHTA and CDR2 is FQGNSA. CDR3 length: 14 amino acids. V lost 6 bases and J 0 bases, leaving 9 bases between the germline ends. CDR3 protein: CASRRQDSNQPQHF. The CDR3 DNA reads as TGTGCCAGCAGACGACAGGATAGCAATCAGCCCCAGCATTTT.

The chain joins TRBV6-1 to TRBJ2-1; D gene uncertain. Deletions cut 1 base from V and 4 bases from J, with 11 bases between. The germline CDR1 and CDR2 sequences are MNHNS and SASEGT. The CDR3 has 15 amino acids. The CDR3 DNA reads as TGTGCCAGCAGTGAAGGAGTCCCTATTTACAATGAGCAGTTCTTC. Translating gives CASSEGVPIYNEQFF.

This chain links TRBV7-3 with TRBJ1-2; D is unclear. CDR3 size: 15 residues. Germline V CDR1 and CDR2: SGHTA, FQGTGA. V lost 1 base, J lost 2 bases, and 11 bases lay in between. The CDR3 loop is CASSLRATRNYGYTF. The DNA of the CDR3 is TGTGCCAGCAGCTTAAGGGCGACAAGGAACTATGGCTACACCTTC.

In DNA form, the CDR3 reads TGCGCCAGCAGCTTGGACGGAGACGGGAACTACGAGCAGTACTTC. Translating it yields CASSLDGDGNYEQYF. V gene TRBV5-1 combines with J gene TRBJ2-7, with D possibly TRBD2 on 5 matching bases. The CDR3 extends over 15 amino acids. V was cut by 0 bases and J by 3 bases, with 13 bases left in between. Germline V gives CDR1 SGHRS, CDR2 YFSETQ. Based on the CDR3 plus reference TRBV5-1 and TRBJ2-7, the full variable domain is KAGVTQTPRYLIKTRGQQVTLSCSPISGHRSVSWYQQTPGQGLQFLFEYFSETQRNKGNFPGRFSGRQFSNSRSEMNVSTLELGDSALYLCASSLDGDGNYEQYFGPGTRLTVT.

This clonotype was counted many times. The chain couples TRBV6-2 or TRBV6-3 to TRBJ2-7, with D tentatively TRBD2 (6 bases). CDR1 is MNHEY and CDR2 is SVGEGT in the germline V gene. The CDR3 is made up of 18 amino acids. The V end was cut by 1 base, the J end by 0 bases, with 19 bases between. The CDR3 region has the DNA TGTGCCAGCAGTTACTATAAAATCGGGAGCGGCGGCTCCTACGAGCAGTACTTC. This gives the protein CASSYYKIGSGGSYEQYF.

The CDR3 sequence: CASSFSLQAGAHGQYF. As DNA, the CDR3 is TGTGCCAGCAGCTTTTCGCTTCAAGCGGGAGCCCACGGGCAGTACTTC. The chain links TRBV7-2 to TRBJ2-7; TRBD2 agrees at 8 bases. CDR1 is SGHTA and CDR2 is FQGNSA in the germline V gene. This CDR3 comprises 16 residues. Germline trimming cut 3 bases from V and 9 bases from J; bases unmatched to any gene: 16.

This clonotype was seen ten or more times. This rearrangement joins TRBV29-1 to TRBJ2-1; 10 bases match TRBD2. The germline V gene has CDR1 SQVTM and CDR2 ANQGSEA. With V trimmed by 5 bases and J by 0 bases, 7 bases remained unmatched. The CDR3 has 16 amino acids. CDR3 nucleotide sequence: TGCAGCGTTCATAGCGGGGGGCTGAGCTCCTACAATGAGCAGTTCTTC. Translated, it gives CSVHSGGLSSYNEQFF.

V gene TRBV6-5 combines with J gene TRBJ2-7, with D perhaps being TRBD1 or TRBD2 (5 bases each). V dropped 0 bases and J dropped 6 bases, with 6 bases sitting between them. This CDR3 is 12 amino acids long. Per the germline V gene, CDR1 is MNHEY and CDR2 is SVGAGI. This CDR3 reads CASSYSRGEQYF. The CDR3 nucleotides are TGTGCCAGCAGTTACTCGAGGGGCGAGCAGTACTTC.

The CDR3 sequence is CASSQGGRGIGSPLHF. In DNA, the CDR3 is TGTGCCAGCAGCCAAGGGGGCAGGGGCATTGGGTCACCCCTCCACTTT. This chain joins TRBV3-1 and TRBJ1-6; a possible D gene is TRBD1 (6 bases). With 1 base removed from V and 10 bases from J, the gap between germline ends came to 17 bases. The germline CDR1 and CDR2 sequences are LGHDT and YNNKEL (reference sequence). The CDR3 spans 16 residues.

This clonotype was counted a few times. The chain combines TRBV10-2 with TRBJ2-5; D is unresolved. This CDR3 contains 17 residues. The germline V gene has CDR1 WSHSY and CDR2 SAAADI. The V and J ends lost 0 bases and 11 bases respectively, with 25 bases between them. DNA for the CDR3: TGCGCCAGCAGTGAGTCCCCTTACAGAAACCACAAGAGACCTCAGTACTTC. This gives the protein CASSESPYRNHKRPQYF.